Shown below are 25 T cell receptor beta chains from a single sample sequenced in a study of shared clonotypes between healthy human individuals. Method: immunoSEQ multiplex PCR; TCRdb's copy keeps in-frame clones and lacks some. The sample lists fewer than 600,000 clones, 79% occurring once. The sequencing input was PBMCs. The receptors stem from a woman in her thirties or forties in good health. Some clones in this sample may be carry-over from other donors' samples.

This clone has only one observation. The genes are TRBV6-1 and TRBJ1-3; maybe TRBD1 (5 bases). This CDR3 is built from 14 residues. Trimming removed 2 bases at V and 4 bases at J, with 9 bases between. Germline V gene lookup returns CDR1 MNHNS and CDR2 SASEGT. The DNA for the CDR3 is TGTGCCAGCAGTGAATCAGGGACGGGAAACACCATATATTTT. Amino acid sequence: CASSESGTGNTIYF.

The V call is TRBV27, the J call TRBJ2-1; maybe TRBD2 (5 bases). The CDR3 has 14 amino acids. V was shortened by 3 bases and J by 7 bases, with 13 bases between the two germline ends. The germline V gene has CDR1 MNHEY and CDR2 SMNVEV (reference sequence). CDR3 loop: CASSLGSSRNEQFF. The CDR3 coding sequence is TGTGCCAGCAGTTTGGGGTCTAGCAGAAATGAGCAGTTCTTC.

The chain is built from TRBV7-3 and TRBJ2-3; a possible D gene is TRBD1 (6 bases). The CDR3 runs to 15 residues. Germline CDR1 SGHTA, CDR2 FQGTGA. V was trimmed by 5 bases and J by 2 bases, leaving 14 bases between them. The CDR3 is CASSPRAGDTDTQYF. The CDR3 bases are TGTGCCAGCAGCCCCCGGGCAGGGGACACAGATACGCAGTATTTT.

The sample holds a few counts of this clone. The CDR3: CASSLPGTVYGYTF. The CDR3 DNA sequence: TGTGCCAGCAGTTTACCCGGGACGGTCTATGGCTACACCTTC. The chain is built from TRBV28 and TRBJ1-2, with D perhaps matching TRBD1 (5 bases). The CDR3 consists of 14 residues. CDR1 and CDR2 (germline): MDHEN, SYDVKM. Trimming pared 2 bases from V and 4 bases from J, leaving 11 bases between.

V usage is TRBV19 and J usage is TRBJ1-4; TRBD1 might be the D (6 bases). Trimming took 4 bases from V and 4 from J, leaving 16 bases between them. The length of the CDR3 is 16 residues. Germline assignment: CDR1 LNHDA and CDR2 SQIVND (reference sequence). Here the CDR3 DNA reads TGTGCCAGTAGTAGTCCTCCGGGACACGATAATGAAAAACTGTTTTTT. It codes for CASSSPPGHDNEKLFF.

This clone was recorded a few times. The chain uses TRBV5-5 and TRBJ1-1; the D gene is possibly TRBD1 (6 bases). Germline V gene lookup returns CDR1 SGHKS and CDR2 YYEKEE (reference sequence). CDR3 length equals 12 residues. Trimming stripped 3 bases from V and 10 bases from J, with 13 bases between. CDR3 DNA sequence: TGTGCCAGCAGCTGGGCTGGGGGCTCAGCTTTCTTT. Translation gives CASSWAGGSAFF.

The chain employs TRBV6-1 and TRBJ2-1, with TRBD2 matching 7 bases. The junction had 8 bases not matched to a gene; V was cut back by 8 bases and J by 10 bases. The germline V gene encodes CDR1 MNHNS and CDR2 SASEGT. The CDR3 has 12 amino acids. The CDR3 loop reads CASSGRGGEQFF. The CDR3 DNA is TGTGCCAGCTCCGGTCGGGGAGGGGAGCAGTTCTTC.

This clone came up once. The chain has TRBV5-5 and TRBJ2-1; 12 nucleotides line up with TRBD2. V was clipped by 1 base and J by 10 bases; unmatched bases: 6. Germline-derived CDR1 and CDR2 are SGHKS and YYEKEE (reference sequence). The CDR3 has 15 amino acids. The CDR3 coding sequence is TGTGCCAGCAGCTTGTGGACTAGCGGGGTTAGAGAGCAGTTCTTC. Encoded protein: CASSLWTSGVREQFF.

The rearrangement links TRBV7-9 to TRBJ2-1; no clear D. The CDR3 has 13 amino acids. V shed 5 bases and J shed 1 base, with 6 bases lying between them. Germline lookup yields CDR1 SEHNR and CDR2 FQNEAQ (reference sequence). The chain's CDR3 is CASSLTSYNEQFF. CDR3 nucleotide sequence: TGTGCCAGCAGCCTGACTTCCTACAATGAGCAGTTCTTC.

V gene TRBV9 combines with J gene TRBJ2-7; TRBD1 agrees at 8 bases. There are 16 residues in the CDR3. Germline V CDR1 and CDR2: SGDLS, YYNGEE. The junction had 9 bases not matched to a gene; V was cut back by 2 bases and J by 2 bases. CDR3: CASSVSDRGRPYEQYF. CDR3 nucleotide sequence: TGTGCCAGCAGCGTTTCCGACAGGGGCAGGCCCTACGAGCAGTACTTC.

The J gene is TRBJ1-1, the V gene TRBV10-2; possibly TRBD1 for D (5 bases). V was trimmed by 6 bases and J by 6 bases, leaving 11 bases between them. Germline V CDR1 and CDR2: WSHSY, SAAADI. The CDR3 extends over 12 amino acids. CDR3 in amino acids: CASRTVGAEAFF. The CDR3 coding sequence is TGCGCCAGCAGGACAGTGGGGGCTGAAGCTTTCTTT.

In this sample, this clone turned up a few times. CDR3 DNA: TGTGCCAGCTCACCTGGACTAGCGGGCTCAAGCTCCTACAATGAGCAGTTCTTC. Translation: CASSPGLAGSSSYNEQFF. The chain has TRBV18 and TRBJ2-1; 11 nucleotides match TRBD2. The CDR3 runs to 18 residues. The ends lost 3 bases at V and 0 bases at J; junction bases unmatched: 7. Germline V gene data show CDR1 as KGHSH and CDR2 as LQKENI.

V and J are TRBV30 and TRBJ2-7, with D possibly called TRBD1 or TRBD2 (6 bases each). The CDR3 length is 12 residues. V was pared by 4 bases and J by 2 bases, with 9 bases between. Germline CDR1 and CDR2: GTSNPN and SVGIG (reference sequence). CDR3 sequence (DNA): TGTGCCTGGACGAGGGGGGCCTACGAGCAGTACTTC. It is translated as CAWTRGAYEQYF.

This chain links TRBV7-2 with TRBJ2-1; D might be TRBD2 (6 bases). The germline gives CDR1 SGHTA, CDR2 FQGNSA. CDR3 length equals 14 residues. V lost 0 bases and J 6 bases, leaving 9 bases between the germline ends. The CDR3 nucleotides are TGTGCCAGCAGCTTAGCGGGAGGTCGCAATGAGCAGTTCTTC. Its protein is CASSLAGGRNEQFF.

The genes are TRBV5-1 and TRBJ1-5, with 9 bases matching TRBD1. CDR3 length: 15 amino acids. V shed 5 bases and J 7 bases; nucleotides not matched to a gene: 10. Germline values: CDR1 SGHRS, CDR2 YFSETQ. The CDR3 nucleotides are TGCGCCAGCAGAGAGACGACAGGGGGTCAACAGCCCCAGCATTTT. This codes for CASRETTGGQQPQHF.

V gene TRBV10-3 combines with J gene TRBJ2-7; D gene unclear. The V end was cut by 0 bases, the J end by 2 bases, with 11 bases between. Looked up from germline, CDR1 is ENHRY and CDR2 is SYGVKD. The CDR3 is made up of 15 amino acids. CDR3 coding DNA: TGTGCCATCAGTGAGTCGATCCTGCAAGCCTACGAGCAGTACTTC. It codes for CAISESILQAYEQYF.

This sequence joins TRBV5-1 and TRBJ2-3, with 11 bases aligning to TRBD1. V lost 4 bases to trimming and J lost 3 bases; unmatched junction nucleotides: 7. There are 16 residues in the CDR3. CDR1 SGHRS and CDR2 YFSETQ come from the germline V gene. CDR3 residues: CASSPLGTGGTDTQYF. The DNA for the CDR3 is TGCGCCAGCAGCCCCTTGGGGACAGGGGGGACAGATACGCAGTATTTT.

The chain links TRBV19 to TRBJ2-1; 7 bases are a match to TRBD2. Germline CDR1 LNHDA, CDR2 SQIVND (reference sequence). The CDR3 extends over 15 amino acids. V dropped 5 bases and J dropped 8; count of bases not matched to a gene: 12. The CDR3 here is CASSGVGGGLYEQFF. In DNA form, the CDR3 reads TGTGCCAGTAGTGGCGTGGGCGGGGGACTTTATGAGCAGTTCTTC.

The V gene is TRBV7-6, the J gene TRBJ2-1, with 13 positions matching TRBD2. V dropped 5 bases and J dropped 0; count of bases not matched to a gene: 4. Germline lookup yields CDR1 SGHVS and CDR2 FNYEAQ. This CDR3 spans 17 amino acids. CDR3 sequence (DNA): TGTGCCAGCAGCCCTAGGACTAGCGGGAGCTCCTACAATGAGCAGTTCTTC. This gives the protein CASSPRTSGSSYNEQFF.

The J gene is TRBJ1-3, the V gene TRBV6-6, with 8 bases aligning to TRBD1. V gave up 6 bases and J gave up 0 bases; unmatched junction bases: 7. Germline V gene sequence: CDR1 MNHNY, CDR2 SVGAGI (reference sequence). The CDR3 is 16 residues long. For the CDR3, the DNA is TGTGCCAGCAGCACCCCACAGGGGGGCTCTGGAAACACCATATATTTT. This encodes CASSTPQGGSGNTIYF.

The table lists this clone with a few counts. The chain joins TRBV6-4 to TRBJ2-1, with 8 bases fitting TRBD2. The junction had 2 bases not matched to a gene; V was cut back by 4 bases and J by 0 bases. Per the germline V gene, CDR1 is MRHNA and CDR2 is SNTAGT. The CDR3 spans 15 residues. This CDR3 reads CASSVSGSSYNEQFF. CDR3 sequence (DNA): TGTGCCAGCAGTGTCAGCGGGAGCTCCTACAATGAGCAGTTCTTC.

The chain links TRBV28 to TRBJ2-7, with 11 positions matching TRBD2. CDR1 is MDHEN, CDR2 SYDVKM, per germline. The V and J ends lost 7 bases and 2 bases, in that order; junction bases with no gene match: 4. This CDR3 spans 14 amino acids. The CDR3 loop is CASKPGLAAYEQYF. CDR3 sequence (DNA): TGTGCCAGCAAACCGGGACTAGCGGCCTACGAGCAGTACTTC.

The gene calls are TRBV9 and TRBJ1-1; tentatively, D is TRBD1 (6 bases). The CDR3 consists of 14 residues. The germline V gene encodes CDR1 SGDLS and CDR2 YYNGEE. Trimming shortened V by 3 bases and J by 1 base, and 10 bases separated the two germline ends. CDR3 bases: TGTGCCAGCAGCGCGAGGACAGAGAACACTGAAGCTTTCTTT. Translated, it gives CASSARTENTEAFF.

The genes are TRBV27 and TRBJ2-4; 12 positions agree with TRBD2. Germline CDR1 and CDR2: MNHEY and SMNVEV (reference sequence). Germline trimming cut 4 bases from V and 9 bases from J; bases unmatched to any gene: 7. This CDR3 has 15 residues. The CDR3 sequence is CASSYASGRAAIQYF. CDR3 DNA: TGTGCCAGCAGTTACGCTAGCGGGAGGGCCGCCATTCAGTACTTC.

The chain has TRBV5-1 and TRBJ2-2; maybe TRBD1 (6 bases). The CDR3 is made up of 14 amino acids. Germline-derived CDR1 and CDR2 are SGHRS and YFSETQ. V was cut by 4 bases and J by 6 bases, with 13 bases left in between. The CDR3 region has the DNA TGCGCCAGCAGCCCGAGCTACAGGGCCGGGGAGCTGTTTTTT. Its protein product is CASSPSYRAGELFF.